This T cell receptor beta chain was recorded in a study of shared clonotypes between healthy human individuals. Naive CD8 cells lacked CD45RO and underwent positive selection for CCR7, leaving out terminally differentiated effector memory CD45RA+ cells. The germline V gene has CDR1 SGHRS and CDR2 YFSETQ. V shed 4 bases and J 0 bases; nucleotides not matched to a gene: 10. This CDR3 contains 17 residues. The protocol was immunoSEQ multiplex PCR, while the TCRdb copy is restricted to in-frame clones and leaves out a portion. The repertoire includes about 2.2 million clones, 90% to 95% of them detected once, and around 1.7% sits in the top ten.

The V and J genes are TRBV5-1 and TRBJ2-7; 10 bases map to TRBD2. The sequenced material came from naive CD8+ T cells from PBMCs. The TCR was taken from a man in his late teens or twenties in good health. Some clones in this sample may be carry-over from other donors' samples. The DNA of the CDR3 is TGCGCCAGCAGCCCGAATCCCCTAGCGGGGGTCTCCTACGAGCAGTACTTC. Translating it yields CASSPNPLAGVSYEQYF.